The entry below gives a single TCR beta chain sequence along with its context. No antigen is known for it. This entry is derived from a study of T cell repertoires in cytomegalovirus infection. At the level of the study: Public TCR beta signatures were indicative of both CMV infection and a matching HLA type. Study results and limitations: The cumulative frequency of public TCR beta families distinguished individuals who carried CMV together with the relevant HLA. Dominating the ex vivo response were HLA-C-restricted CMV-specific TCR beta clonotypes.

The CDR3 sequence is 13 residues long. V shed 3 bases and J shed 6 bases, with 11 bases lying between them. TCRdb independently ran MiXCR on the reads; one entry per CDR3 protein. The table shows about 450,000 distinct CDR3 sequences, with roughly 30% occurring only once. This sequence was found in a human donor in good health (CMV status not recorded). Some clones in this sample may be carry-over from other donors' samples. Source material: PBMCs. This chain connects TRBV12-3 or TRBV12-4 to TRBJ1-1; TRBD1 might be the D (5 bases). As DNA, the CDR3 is TGTGCCAGCAGTTTCTTGGGGACGGCTGAAGCTTTCTTT. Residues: CASSFLGTAEAFF.